These T cell receptor beta chains were read from a single sample in a study of blood T cell repertoires in COVID-19. The assay was immunoSEQ multiplex PCR, and TCRdb's table has in-frame clones only and misses some. The table shows around 100,000 clones, with 80% to 95% occurring only once. The sequencing sample was made of peripheral blood. Source of these receptors: a man between 45 and 60 years old with active COVID-19. Each CDR3 is given with its conserved first and last residue. The order of the fields is clone size, J gene, D gene, V gene, CDR3 protein, CDR3 DNA. D genes are given only for firm matches. Size is stated for part of the rows, as once, few or many counts, or as a class when the clone is expanded.

clone size: NA
J gene: TRBJ2-5
D gene: TRBD2
V gene: TRBV5-1
CDR3 protein: CASRKNSGTETQYF
CDR3 DNA: TGCGCCAGCAGAAAGAATAGCGGGACGGAGACCCAGTACTTC

clone size: once
J gene: TRBJ1-6
D gene: TRBD1
V gene: TRBV18
CDR3 protein: CASSPTDRSGNSPLHF
CDR3 DNA: TGTGCCAGCTCACCTACGGACAGGTCGGGGAATTCACCCCTCCACTTT

clone size: NA
J gene: TRBJ1-1
D gene: NA
V gene: TRBV12-3/TRBV12-4
CDR3 protein: CASSSANRLGAEF
CDR3 DNA: TGTGCCAGCAGTTCCGCCAACAGGCTAGGGGCCGAATTC

clone size: NA
J gene: TRBJ1-2
D gene: NA
V gene: TRBV6-5
CDR3 protein: CASSYDLNSYGYTF
CDR3 DNA: TGTGCCAGCAGTTACGATTTGAACAGCTATGGCTACACCTTC

clone size: NA
J gene: TRBJ2-3
D gene: NA
V gene: TRBV29-1
CDR3 protein: CSVAGLGGTQYF
CDR3 DNA: TGCAGCGTTGCAGGTCTGGGGGGTACGCAGTATTTT

clone size: NA
J gene: TRBJ2-3
D gene: NA
V gene: TRBV7-9
CDR3 protein: CASSVRGGTDTQYF
CDR3 DNA: TGTGCCAGCAGCGTCAGGGGTGGCACAGATACGCAGTATTTT

clone size: NA
J gene: TRBJ2-3
D gene: TRBD1
V gene: TRBV29-1
CDR3 protein: CSVEGGMDRGPDTQYF
CDR3 DNA: TGCAGCGTTGAAGGTGGGATGGACAGGGGGCCAGATACGCAGTATTTT

clone size: once
J gene: TRBJ1-5
D gene: NA
V gene: TRBV6-5
CDR3 protein: CASSQQGIQPQHF
CDR3 DNA: TGTGCCAGCAGCCAACAGGGTATTCAGCCCCAGCATTTT

clone size: NA
J gene: TRBJ1-1
D gene: NA
V gene: TRBV11-2
CDR3 protein: CASSSQGGVGEAFF
CDR3 DNA: TGTGCCAGCAGCTCCCAAGGGGGGGTAGGTGAAGCTTTCTTT

clone size: NA
J gene: TRBJ1-5
D gene: TRBD1
V gene: TRBV7-2
CDR3 protein: CASSLVTGGNQPQHF
CDR3 DNA: TGTGCCAGCAGCTTAGTGACAGGGGGGAATCAGCCCCAGCATTTT

clone size: few
J gene: TRBJ1-1
D gene: TRBD1
V gene: TRBV25-1
CDR3 protein: CASSDRGLLAEAFF
CDR3 DNA: TGTGCCAGCAGTGACAGGGGGCTCTTAGCTGAAGCTTTCTTT